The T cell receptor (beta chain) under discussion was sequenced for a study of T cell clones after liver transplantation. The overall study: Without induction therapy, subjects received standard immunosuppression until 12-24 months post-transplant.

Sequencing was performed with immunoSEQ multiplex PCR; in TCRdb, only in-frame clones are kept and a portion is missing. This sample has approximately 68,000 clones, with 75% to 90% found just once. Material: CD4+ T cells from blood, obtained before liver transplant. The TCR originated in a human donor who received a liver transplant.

CDR3 DNA sequence: TGCGCCAGCAGCTTGGTGGTCGGCGGGGCCAACGTCCTGACTTTC. This gives the protein CASSLVVGGANVLTF. J is TRBJ2-6 and V is TRBV5-1; D not certain. Germline-derived CDR1 and CDR2 are SGHRS and YFSETQ. Trimming took off 0 bases at V and 4 bases at J, with 8 bases between the two ends. The CDR3 is 15 residues long.